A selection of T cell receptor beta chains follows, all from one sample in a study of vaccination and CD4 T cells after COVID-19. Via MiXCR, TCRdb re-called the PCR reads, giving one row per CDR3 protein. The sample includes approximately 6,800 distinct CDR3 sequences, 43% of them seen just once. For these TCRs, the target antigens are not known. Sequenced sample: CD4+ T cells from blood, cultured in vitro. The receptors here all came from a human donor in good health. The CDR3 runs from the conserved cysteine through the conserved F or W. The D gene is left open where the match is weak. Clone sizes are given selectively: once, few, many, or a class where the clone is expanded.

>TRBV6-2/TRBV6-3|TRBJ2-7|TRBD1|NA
TGTGCCAGCAGTTCCTCCGGGACAGGGTCCCCCGAGCAGTGCTTC
CASSSSGTGSPEQCF
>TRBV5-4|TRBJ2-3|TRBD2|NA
TGTGCCAGCAGCTTGGATCCTGGACTAGCGGTTAGCACAGATACGCAGTATTTT
CASSLDPGLAVSTDTQYF
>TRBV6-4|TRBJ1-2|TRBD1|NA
TGTGCCAGCAGTGCCTCTCGACAGGGATTAGGTGGCTACACCTTC
CASSASRQGLGGYTF
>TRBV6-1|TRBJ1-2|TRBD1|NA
TGTGCCAGCAGTGAAGGAACAGGGGGCATTCGCTACACCTTC
CASSEGTGGIRYTF
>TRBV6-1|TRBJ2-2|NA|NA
TGTGCCAGCGGTAATACGGCGAACACCGGGGAGCTGTTTTTT
CASGNTANTGELFF
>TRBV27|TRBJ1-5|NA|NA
TGTGCCAGCAGTTTCGGGGGTCAAGGGAATCAGCCCCAGCATTTT
CASSFGGQGNQPQHF
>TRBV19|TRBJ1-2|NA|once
TGTGCCAGTAGTATGAAGTCCGCGTATGGCTACACCTTC
CASSMKSAYGYTF
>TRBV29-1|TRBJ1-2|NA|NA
TGCAGCGTTGAAGATAGCAGCTATGGCTACACCTTC
CSVEDSSYGYTF
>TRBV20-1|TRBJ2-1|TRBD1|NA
TGCAGTGCAGTGACAGGGGGTTGGGGTGGTGAGCAGTTCTTC
CSAVTGGWGGEQFF
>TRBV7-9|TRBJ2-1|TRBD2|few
TGTGCCAGCAGCCCCACGGGGGGTTCGGGGGATGAGCAGTTCTTC
CASSPTGGSGDEQFF
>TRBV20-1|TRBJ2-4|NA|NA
TGCAGTGCTAGAGAACAAGGGGCGGCCAAAAACATTCAGTACTTC
CSAREQGAAKNIQYF
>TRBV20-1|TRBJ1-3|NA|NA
TGCAGTGCTAGAGATCCGGGCTCTGGAAACACCATATATTTT
CSARDPGSGNTIYF
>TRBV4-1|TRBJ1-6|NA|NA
TGCGCCAGCAGCCAAGATCCAGCCACCGGTTATTCACCCCTCCACTTT
CASSQDPATGYSPLHF
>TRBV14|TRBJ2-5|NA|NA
TGTGCCAGCAGCCAAAATCGCCCGGAAGAGACCCAGTACTTC
CASSQNRPEETQYF
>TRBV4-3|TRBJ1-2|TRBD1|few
TGCGCCAGCAGCCAGATAACCGGGACAGTCAACTATGGCTACACCTTC
CASSQITGTVNYGYTF
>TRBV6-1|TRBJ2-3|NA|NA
TGTGCCAGCAGTGATGTAGGGGCAGCTACAGATACGCAGTATTTT
CASSDVGAATDTQYF
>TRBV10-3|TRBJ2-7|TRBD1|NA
TGTGCCATCAGTGACGGGGACAGGGGAGGCTCCTACGAGCAGTACTTC
CAISDGDRGGSYEQYF
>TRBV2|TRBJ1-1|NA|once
TGTGCCAGCAGTACCAGGGGGAACACTGAAGCTTTCTTT
CASSTRGNTEAFF
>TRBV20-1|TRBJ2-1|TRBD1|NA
TGCAGTGCTCCAGATGGGGGACAGCAGGGCAATGAGCAGTTCTTC
CSAPDGGQQGNEQFF
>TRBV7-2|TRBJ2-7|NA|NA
TGTGCCAGCAGCTTAGAAGGGGTAGAGTGGAACGAGCAGTACTTC
CASSLEGVEWNEQYF
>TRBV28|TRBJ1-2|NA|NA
TGTGCCAGCAGTCATATGGGTCCGCTAAACTTTTATGGCTACACCTTC
CASSHMGPLNFYGYTF
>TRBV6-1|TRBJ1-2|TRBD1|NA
TGTGCCAGTTCCTTAGCAGTTGGACAGGGCACCTATGGCTACACCTTC
CASSLAVGQGTYGYTF
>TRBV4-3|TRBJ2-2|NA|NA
TGCGCCAGCAGCCAAGAAACGGGCGGCACCGGGGAGCTGTTTTTT
CASSQETGGTGELFF
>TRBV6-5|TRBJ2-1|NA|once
TGTGCCAGCAGTTCCGGTGGGGCAGGGACCTACGAGCAGTTCTTC
CASSSGGAGTYEQFF
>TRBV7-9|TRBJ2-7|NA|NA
TGTGCCAGCAGCGGAAGAAGCTACGAGCAGTACTTC
CASSGRSYEQYF
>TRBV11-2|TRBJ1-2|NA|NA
TGTGCCAGCAGCCGGGGCAGTGTCTATGGCTACACCTTC
CASSRGSVYGYTF
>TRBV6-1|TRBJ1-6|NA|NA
TGTGCCAGCAGTGGACTGACAGGATCCGCAGCACCCCTCCACTTT
CASSGLTGSAAPLHF
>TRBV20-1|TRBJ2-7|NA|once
TGCAGTGCTAGTGGGGGTGCGGGTTTCGACGAGCAGTACTTC
CSASGGAGFDEQYF
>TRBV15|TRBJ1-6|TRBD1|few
TGTGCCACCAGCAGAGAGAGGGGGCGTTCACCCCTCCACTTT
CATSRERGRSPLHF
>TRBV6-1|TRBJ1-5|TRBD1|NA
TGTGCCAGCACCCTACGACAGGGTAGCAATCAGCCCCAGCATTTT
CASTLRQGSNQPQHF
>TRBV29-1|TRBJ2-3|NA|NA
TGCAGCGTTGAGGTCGCCAGTTCCACAGATACGCAGTATTTT
CSVEVASSTDTQYF
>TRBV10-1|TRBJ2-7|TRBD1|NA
TGCGCCAGCAGGGATGGACAGGGGAACGAGCAGTACTTC
CASRDGQGNEQYF
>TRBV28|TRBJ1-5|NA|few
TGTGCCACGTGGACAGATAGCAATCAGCCCCAGCATTTT
CATWTDSNQPQHF
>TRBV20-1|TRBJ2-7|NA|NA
TGCAGTGCTAATATACTCAGGTACGAGCAGTACTTC
CSANILRYEQYF
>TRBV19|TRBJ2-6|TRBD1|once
TGTGCCAGTAGTTCAGCGACAGGGGGCGCCTCTGGGGCCAACGTCCTGACTTTC
CASSSATGGASGANVLTF
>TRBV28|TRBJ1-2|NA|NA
TGTGCCAGCAGTTCCACGGACTACTATGGCTACACCTTC
CASSSTDYYGYTF
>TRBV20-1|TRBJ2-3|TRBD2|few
TGCAGTGCTAGTGCCCGCCGCGGGAGGCCCACAGATACGCAGTATTTT
CSASARRGRPTDTQYF
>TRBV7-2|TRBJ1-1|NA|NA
TGTGCCAGCAGCTCGGGACCGCTGAACACTGAAGCTTTCTTT
CASSSGPLNTEAFF
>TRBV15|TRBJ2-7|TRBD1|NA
TGTGCCACCGGAGCTACCGGGACAGCCCCCTACGAGCAGTACTTC
CATGATGTAPYEQYF
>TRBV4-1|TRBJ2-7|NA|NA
TGCGCCAGCAGTCGAGAGCACCCAGGCTCCTACGAGCAGTACTTC
CASSREHPGSYEQYF
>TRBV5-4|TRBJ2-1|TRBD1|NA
TGTGCCAGCAGCTTGCCCGGACAGGGGGGGAATGAGCAGTTCTTC
CASSLPGQGGNEQFF
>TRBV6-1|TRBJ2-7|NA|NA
TGTGCCAGCACCGAGACCGAGGGAGAGCAGTACTTC
CASTETEGEQYF
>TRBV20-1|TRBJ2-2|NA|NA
TGCAGTGCTCAGAACACCGGGGAGCTGTTTTTT
CSAQNTGELFF
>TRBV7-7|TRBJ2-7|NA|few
TGTGCCAGCAGCTTGGGGGTCGGCAGGGACGAGCAGTACTTC
CASSLGVGRDEQYF
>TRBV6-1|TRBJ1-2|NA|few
TGTGCCAGCAGTGAAACCCGGGGAATAGCAAACTATGGCTACACCTTC
CASSETRGIANYGYTF
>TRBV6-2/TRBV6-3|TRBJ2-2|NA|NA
TGTGCCAGCAGTTACTCTACCGGGGAGCTGTTTTTT
CASSYSTGELFF
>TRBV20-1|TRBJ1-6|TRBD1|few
TGCAGTGCTAGAGATCCGGGACAGGGTGATTCACCCCTCCACTTT
CSARDPGQGDSPLHF
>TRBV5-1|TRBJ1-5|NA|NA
TGCGCCAGCCGAGCAGGGGCGGACAATCAGCCCCAGCATTTT
CASRAGADNQPQHF
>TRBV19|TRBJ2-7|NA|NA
TGTGCCTTGGCACCGGGACACTCGGACTACGAGCAGTACTTC
CALAPGHSDYEQYF
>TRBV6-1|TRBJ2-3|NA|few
TGTGCCAGCAGTAGATCCGGGGGCACAGATACGCAGTATTTT
CASSRSGGTDTQYF
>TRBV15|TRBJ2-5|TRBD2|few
TGTGCCACCAGCAGGAGCGGGGGGGGAGAGACCCAGTACTTC
CATSRSGGGETQYF
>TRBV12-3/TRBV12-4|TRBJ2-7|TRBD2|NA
TGTGCCAGCAGTTTACTTCCCGCGGGACTAGCGTACGAGCAGTACTTC
CASSLLPAGLAYEQYF